This T cell receptor (beta chain) was sequenced in a study of Ad26.COV2.S vaccination and SARS-CoV-2 variants. Clones were sequenced by immunoSEQ multiplex PCR, and TCRdb holds only the in-frame ones, with some missing. The table records 450,000 to 550,000 clones, about 91% of them present only once. The treatment is: roughly 19 received Ad26.COV2.S at low or high dose, single or two shots; about 5 received placebo; per-sample allocation not given. Samples analyzed were those drawn on day 63 after the first vaccine or placebo injection. Study results and caveats: Researchers reported similar non-spike TCR breadth in vaccine and placebo recipients.

Regarding this clone: No antigen is known for it.

The CDR3 consists of 14 residues. Germline loops: CDR1 SGDLS, CDR2 YYNGEE. V was trimmed by 3 bases and J by 2 bases, leaving 11 bases between them. The source was peripheral blood, collected in a trial of Ad26.COV2.S vaccine versus placebo. The sequence came from a person aged 18 to 65 who received the Ad26.COV2.S COVID-19 vaccine or a placebo. The chain joins TRBV9 to TRBJ2-5; possibly TRBD2 for D (5 bases). The CDR3 is CASSAGNSQETQYF. The CDR3, as DNA: TGTGCCAGCAGCGCGGGGAATTCGCAAGAGACCCAGTACTTC. Full variable domain (outside the CDR3, taken from reference TRBV9 and TRBJ2-5): DSGVTQTPKHLITATGQRVTLRCSPRSGDLSVYWYQQSLDQGLQFLIQYYNGEERAKGNILERFSAQQFPDLHSELNLSSLELGDSALYFCASSAGNSQETQYFGPGTRLLVL.